This TCR beta chain comes out of a study of OX40 agonist ivuxolimab in advanced cancers. Overall study context: Ivuxolimab, an agonistic anti-OX40 (CD134) antibody, was given to patients. Whole-study findings and limits: Dose levels from 0.1 to 3.0 mg/kg saw CD4+ and CD8+ blood T cells expand clonally by week 6. Low normalized T-cell clonal expansion was additionally recorded for some nonresponders.

This clone appeared a single time. What it binds is not known. V lost 7 bases to trimming and J lost 3 bases; unmatched junction nucleotides: 10. Germline V gives CDR1 SGHVS, CDR2 FNYEAQ. This CDR3 has 15 residues. Generated by immunoSEQ multiplex PCR, the TCRdb table keeps only in-frame clones and is missing some. The data contain 42,000 or so clones, around 87% of them singletons. The sample was CD4+ or CD8+ T cells sorted from blood, taken in a trial of the OX40 agonist ivuxolimab. V is TRBV7-6 and J is TRBJ1-2, with TRBD1 identical over 8 bases. The origin of this receptor is an adult with an advanced solid tumor such as melanoma, head and neck, liver or kidney cancer. Written as DNA, the CDR3 is TGTGCCAGCACCTTTACTCCGGGACAGGACTATGGCTACACCTTC. Protein sequence: CASTFTPGQDYGYTF.